This T cell receptor beta chain was profiled in a study of a mutant IDH1 vaccine in newly diagnosed glioma. Study details: Vaccination began 4-6 weeks post radiotherapy alone, or with temozolomide cycles. Visits V12 and V13 fell at weeks 35 and 47, respectively. Study outcomes and limitations: Apparently, pseudoprogression bore no relation to changes among the top peripheral T cell clonotypes.

Assay: immunoSEQ multiplex PCR; the TCRdb copy retains only in-frame clones and omits some. The table has about 48,000 clones, less than 80% seen once. Comments on this clone: Its antigen is currently unknown.

Time point: week 35, safety follow-up. The investigators gave 300 ug of mutant IDH1 20-mer peptide in each vaccine dose, together with topical imiquimod. Germline V lookup: CDR1 SGHTA, CDR2 FQGNSA. Trimming pared 2 bases from V and 2 bases from J, leaving 9 bases between. This CDR3 region has 15 residues. The input for sequencing was PBMCs, taken from a glioma patient whose treatment included an IDH1 peptide vaccine. This receptor was obtained from a man aged 35 to 55 with glioma. The chain recombines TRBV7-2 with TRBJ2-2; no clear D. The DNA for the CDR3 is TGTGCCAGCAGCTTAAATGGCGTCAACACCGGGGAGCTGTTTTTT. It encodes CASSLNGVNTGELFF. Looking up the rest from reference TRBV7-2 and TRBJ2-2 gives the full variable domain: GAGVSQSPSNKVTEKGKDVELRCDPISGHTALYWYRQSLGQGLEFLIYFQGNSAPDKSGLPSDRFSAERTGGSVSTLTIQRTQQEDSAVYLCASSLNGVNTGELFFGEGSRLTVL.